This T cell receptor (beta chain) was found in a study of technical replicates of blood from a handful of donors (dated by TCRdb to the late 2010s). From cysteine to phenylalanine, the CDR3 is 14 amino acids long. Just the 42-base CDR3 DNA is kept, in frame starting at base 1. Via the germline V gene (reference sequence), CDR1 is SEHNR and CDR2 FQNEAQ. At the junction V is shortened by 5 bases and J by 1 base; bases outside the gene matches: 2. Library preparation was by the immunoSEQ multiplex PCR assay. Drawn from immuneACCESS, this table holds only the in-frame rearrangements with V and J called that TCRdb kept. Clones are partly lost; checked studies trace under half to an unresolved V gene and leave the rest unexplained. In all, the sample holds some 70,000 clones, and roughly 95% of those were seen once. The ten largest clones add up to less than 0.3% of the sample. Remarks on this clone: This receptor's antigen is unknown. No base qualities exist here, and no much larger clone lies one base off it.

The sequence was obtained from a human donor in good health. Sequencing input: T cells isolated from PBMCs. The V and J segments used are TRBV7-9 and TRBJ1-1; the central 9 bases match TRBD1. The DNA sequence follows: TGTGCCAGCAGCCTACAGGGGGCGAACACTGAAGCTTTCTTT. Its translation is CASSLQGANTEAFF.